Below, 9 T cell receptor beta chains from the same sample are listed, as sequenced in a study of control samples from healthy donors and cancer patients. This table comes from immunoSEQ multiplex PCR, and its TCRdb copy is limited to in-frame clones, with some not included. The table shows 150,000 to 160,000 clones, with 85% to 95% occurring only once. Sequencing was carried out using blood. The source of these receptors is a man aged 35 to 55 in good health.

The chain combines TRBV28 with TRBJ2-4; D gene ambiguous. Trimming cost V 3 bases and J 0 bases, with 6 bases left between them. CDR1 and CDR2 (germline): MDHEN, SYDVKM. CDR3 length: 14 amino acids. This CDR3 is CASSLGGAKNIQYF. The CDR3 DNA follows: TGTGCCAGCAGTTTGGGCGGAGCCAAAAACATTCAGTACTTC.

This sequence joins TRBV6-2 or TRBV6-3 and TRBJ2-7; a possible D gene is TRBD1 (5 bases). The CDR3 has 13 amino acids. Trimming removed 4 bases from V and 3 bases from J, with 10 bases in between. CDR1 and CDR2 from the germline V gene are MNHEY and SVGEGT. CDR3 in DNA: TGTGCCAGCAGTTTGGACAATTTCTACGAGCAGTACTTC. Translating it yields CASSLDNFYEQYF.

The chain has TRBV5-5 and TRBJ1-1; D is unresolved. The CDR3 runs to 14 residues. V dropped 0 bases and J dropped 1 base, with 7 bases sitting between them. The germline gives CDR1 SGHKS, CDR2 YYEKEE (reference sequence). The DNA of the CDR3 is TGTGCCAGCAGCTTGGTCGCAGCGAACACTGAAGCTTTCTTT. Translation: CASSLVAANTEAFF.

For the CDR3, the DNA is TGTGCCACCTCGTTGAAGGTTGGACAGTCCTATGGCTACACCTTC. This translates into CATSLKVGQSYGYTF. The chain has TRBV19 and TRBJ1-2, with a possible D match to TRBD1 (6 bases). V gave up 10 bases and J gave up 4 bases, with 22 bases separating them. Germline CDR1 LNHDA, CDR2 SQIVND (reference sequence). CDR3 length: 15 residues.

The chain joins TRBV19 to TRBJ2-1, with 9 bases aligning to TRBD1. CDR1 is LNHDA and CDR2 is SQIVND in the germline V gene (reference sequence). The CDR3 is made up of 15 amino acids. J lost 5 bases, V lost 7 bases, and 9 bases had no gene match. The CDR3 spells CASTTWDREDNEQFF. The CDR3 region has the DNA TGTGCCAGTACTACATGGGACAGGGAAGACAATGAGCAGTTCTTC.

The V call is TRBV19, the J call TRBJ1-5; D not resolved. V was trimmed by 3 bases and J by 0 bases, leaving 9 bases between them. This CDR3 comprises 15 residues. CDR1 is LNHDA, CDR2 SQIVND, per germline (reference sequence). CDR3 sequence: CASSMGDYSNQPQHF. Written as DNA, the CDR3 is TGTGCCAGTAGTATGGGCGATTATAGCAATCAGCCCCAGCATTTT.

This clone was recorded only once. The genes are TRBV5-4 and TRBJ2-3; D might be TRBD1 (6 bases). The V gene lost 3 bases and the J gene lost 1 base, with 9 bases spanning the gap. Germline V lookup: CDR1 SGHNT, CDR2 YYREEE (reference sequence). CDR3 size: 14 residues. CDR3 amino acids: CASSSGDGTDTQYF. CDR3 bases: TGTGCCAGCAGCTCAGGGGATGGCACAGATACGCAGTATTTT.

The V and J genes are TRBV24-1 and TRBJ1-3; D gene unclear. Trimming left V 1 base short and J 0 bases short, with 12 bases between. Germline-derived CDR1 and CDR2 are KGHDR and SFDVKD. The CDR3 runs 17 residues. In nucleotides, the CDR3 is TGTGCCACCAGTGATTTAACCAGGAGTAGCTCTGGAAACACCATATATTTT. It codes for CATSDLTRSSSGNTIYF.

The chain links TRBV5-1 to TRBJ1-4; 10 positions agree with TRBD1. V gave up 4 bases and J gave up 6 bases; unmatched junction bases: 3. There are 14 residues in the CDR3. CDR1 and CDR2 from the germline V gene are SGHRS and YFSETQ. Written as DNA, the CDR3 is TGCGCCAGCAGCCCGACAGGGGGCCATGAAAAACTGTTTTTT. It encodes CASSPTGGHEKLFF. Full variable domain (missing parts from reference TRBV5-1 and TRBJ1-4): KAGVTQTPRYLIKTRGQQVTLSCSPISGHRSVSWYQQTPGQGLQFLFEYFSETQRNKGNFPGRFSGRQFSNSRSEMNVSTLELGDSALYLCASSPTGGHEKLFFGSGTQLSVL.